The 21 T cell receptor beta chains in this list originate from one sample, sequenced in a study of T cells in pancreatic ductal adenocarcinoma (dated by TCRdb to the late 2010s). The method behind the library was the immunoSEQ multiplex PCR assay. Held by TCRdb, this immuneACCESS table contains in-frame sequences only and omits some clones. Under half of the omission traces to an unresolved V gene where checked; the cause of the rest is unknown. This sample is represented by 97,000 or so clones; roughly 95% of them were singletons. Jointly, the top ten make up less than 4% of the sample. Selected pancreatic ductal adenocarcinoma patients had undergone surgery without neoadjuvant therapy. What was sequenced was PBMCs. The receptors come from a human donor with pancreatic ductal adenocarcinoma.

The V call is TRBV11-2, the J call TRBJ1-1; D is unresolved. Germline CDR1 SGHAT, CDR2 FQNNGV. Trimming shortened V by 4 bases and J by 0 bases, and 6 bases separated the two germline ends. The CDR3 runs to 13 residues. The CDR3 protein is CASSSVVNTEAFF. CDR3 in DNA: TGTGCCAGCAGCTCCGTTGTGAACACTGAAGCTTTCTTT.

CDR3 sequence: CASSLRGSYNEQFF. For the CDR3, the DNA is TGTGCCAGCAGCCTCAGGGGTTCCTACAATGAGCAGTTCTTC. J is TRBJ2-1 and V is TRBV7-8; tentatively, D is TRBD1 (6 bases). Deletions cut 5 bases from V and 1 base from J, with 9 bases between. The CDR3 has 14 residues. Germline lookup yields CDR1 SGHVS and CDR2 FQNEAQ.

The rearrangement links TRBV7-9 to TRBJ2-5, with 10 positions matching TRBD2. This CDR3 has 13 residues. V was pared by 3 bases and J by 9 bases, with 4 bases of the junction left unmatched. Germline CDR1 is SEHNR and CDR2 is FQNEAQ (reference sequence). CDR3 in amino acids: CASSFSGRPPQYF. The CDR3 DNA reads TGTGCCAGCAGCTTTAGCGGGAGGCCCCCCCAGTACTTC. The complete variable domain, with remaining parts taken from reference TRBV7-9 and TRBJ2-5, reads DTGVSQNPRHKITKRGQNVTFRCDPISEHNRLYWYRQTLGQGPEFLTYFQNEAQLEKSRLLSDRFSAERPKGSFSTLEIQRTEQGDSAMYLCASSFSGRPPQYFGPGTRLLVL.

This sequence joins TRBV4-3 and TRBJ2-1; 8 bases map to TRBD1. Germline V gives CDR1 LGHNA, CDR2 YSLEER. The CDR3 contains 15 residues. The V gene end was trimmed by 4 bases and the J gene end by 4 bases; junction bases not matched to a gene: 6. Here the CDR3 reads CASSPDRGRYNEQFF. CDR3 coding DNA: TGCGCCAGCAGCCCCGACAGGGGAAGATACAATGAGCAGTTCTTC.

The chain carries TRBV4-1 and TRBJ2-3; D is perhaps TRBD1 (5 bases). V lost 6 bases to trimming and J lost 3 bases, with 16 bases between them. Per the germline V gene, CDR1 is MGHRA and CDR2 is YSYEKL. The CDR3 has 15 amino acids. CDR3: CASSLRGVLTDTQYF. The CDR3 DNA reads as TGCGCCAGCAGTCTAAGGGGTGTATTGACAGATACGCAGTATTTT.

The V gene is TRBV4-3, the J gene TRBJ2-6; 9 bases line up with TRBD1. This CDR3 has 17 residues. The V segment lost 3 bases and the J segment 2 bases; nucleotides outside the gene matches: 5. Per the germline V gene, CDR1 is LGHNA and CDR2 is YSLEER. The CDR3 loop reads CASSQGQGGTGANVLTF. CDR3 nucleotide sequence: TGCGCCAGCAGCCAGGGACAGGGCGGTACTGGGGCCAACGTCCTGACTTTC.

CDR3 sequence reads: CASSLGGQISGANVLTF. The CDR3 bases are TGTGCCAGCAGCTTGGGGGGACAGATCTCTGGGGCCAACGTCCTGACTTTC. V gene TRBV5-4 combines with J gene TRBJ2-6, with 7 bases identical to TRBD1. The CDR3 is 17 amino acids. In germline, CDR1 is SGHNT, CDR2 YYREEE (reference sequence). The ends lost 0 bases at V and 0 bases at J; junction bases unmatched: 3.

This clone was recorded only once. The chain uses TRBV4-3 and TRBJ2-7; 8 nucleotides match TRBD2. The CDR3 length is 15 residues. Looked up from germline, CDR1 is LGHNA and CDR2 is YSLEER. Trimming cost V 7 bases and J 2 bases; bases outside gene matches: 10. The CDR3 DNA is TGCGCCAGCAAGGTCTCAGCGGGAGTCACCTACGAGCAGTACTTC. Residues: CASKVSAGVTYEQYF.

The V and J genes are TRBV10-3 and TRBJ2-1, with 8 bases matching TRBD1. CDR3 length: 12 residues. The germline CDR1 and CDR2 sequences are ENHRY and SYGVKD. Trimming removed 0 bases from V and 15 bases from J; junction bases left unmatched: 4. The CDR3 DNA reads as TGTGCCATCAGTGAGTCGAGGGACAGGTGGTTCTTC. Translating it yields CAISESRDRWFF.

The chain has TRBV6-4 and TRBJ2-1, with 10 nucleotides matching TRBD1. The CDR3 is made up of 14 amino acids. V trimming: 5 bases; J trimming: 6 bases; junction bases outside the gene matches: 4. CDR1 is MRHNA and CDR2 is SNTAGT in the germline V gene. For the CDR3, the DNA is TGTGCCAGCAGTCCCGGGACAGGGGTCAATGAGCAGTTCTTC. Protein product: CASSPGTGVNEQFF.

The chain carries TRBV2 and TRBJ2-5; D is perhaps TRBD2 (5 bases). The length of the CDR3 is 14 residues. Deletions cut 4 bases from V and 5 bases from J, with 14 bases between. Looked up from germline, CDR1 is SNHLY and CDR2 is FYNNEI. The CDR3 loop is CASSGTFRRETQYF. Here the CDR3 DNA reads TGTGCCAGCAGTGGAACCTTTCGGAGGGAGACCCAGTACTTC. The complete variable domain, with remaining parts taken from reference TRBV2 and TRBJ2-5, reads EPEVTQTPSHQVTQMGQEVILRCVPISNHLYFYWYRQILGQKVEFLVSFYNNEISEKSEIFDDQFSVERPDGSNFTLKIRSTKLEDSAMYFCASSGTFRRETQYFGPGTRLLVL.

The rearrangement uses TRBV27 and TRBJ2-1; no firm D call. V was clipped by 2 bases and J by 7 bases, with 6 bases between them. CDR3 length: 12 amino acids. The germline CDR1 and CDR2 sequences are MNHEY and SMNVEV (reference sequence). The CDR3 sequence is CASSLGSNEQFF. For the CDR3, the DNA is TGTGCCAGCAGTTTAGGCTCAAATGAGCAGTTCTTC.

The chain joins TRBV6-5 to TRBJ2-1; the D is unclear. The CDR3 sequence is 13 residues long. Germline CDR1 is MNHEY and CDR2 is SVGAGI. V was trimmed by 8 bases and J by 8 bases, leaving 16 bases between them. The CDR3: CASGGRILDEQFF. CDR3 in DNA: TGTGCCAGCGGTGGCAGGATCCTGGATGAGCAGTTCTTC.

The chain employs TRBV7-2 and TRBJ2-3; unclear D gene. The V end was cut by 2 bases, the J end by 6 bases, with 3 bases between. CDR3 length: 11 residues. Germline assignment: CDR1 SGHTA and CDR2 FQGNSA. CDR3 sequence reads: CASSLLDTQYF. Here the CDR3 DNA reads TGTGCCAGCAGCTTACTTGATACGCAGTATTTT.

The chain uses TRBV18 and TRBJ2-2, with TRBD1 matching over 7 bases. The CDR3 has 15 residues. After removal of 3 bases from V and 1 base from J, the junction contained 2 bases not matched to a gene. From germline, CDR1 is KGHSH and CDR2 LQKENI. As DNA, the CDR3 is TGTGCCAGCTCACCCCGGGACAGGAACACCGGGGAGCTGTTTTTT. Its translation: CASSPRDRNTGELFF.

The rearrangement joins TRBV5-5 to TRBJ2-2, with 9 bases fitting TRBD1. This CDR3 has 14 residues. Per the germline V gene, CDR1 is SGHKS and CDR2 is YYEKEE (reference sequence). V lost 7 bases, J lost 7 bases, and 8 bases stayed unmatched. CDR3 sequence: CASFRDRVIGELFF. The CDR3 nucleotides are TGTGCCAGCTTCCGGGACAGGGTTATCGGGGAGCTGTTTTTT.

The chain couples TRBV18 to TRBJ2-1; 13 positions agree with TRBD2. The CDR3 contains 15 residues. Germline CDR1 and CDR2: KGHSH and LQKENI. Trimming at V came to 2 bases and at J to 10 bases, leaving 5 bases not matched to a gene. CDR3 loop: CASSPTGLAGEEQFF. For the CDR3, the DNA is TGTGCCAGCTCACCAACCGGACTAGCGGGAGAAGAGCAGTTCTTC.

This chain connects TRBV19 to TRBJ2-1; 9 bases agree with TRBD2. The germline V gene encodes CDR1 LNHDA and CDR2 SQIVND (reference sequence). The J segment lost 6 bases and the V segment lost 7 bases, leaving 16 bases of the junction unmatched. The CDR3 covers 17 residues. The CDR3 reads CASTPTGTSIAGNEQFF. CDR3 DNA sequence: TGTGCCAGTACCCCAACCGGGACTAGCATAGCGGGCAATGAGCAGTTCTTC.

The chain uses TRBV28 and TRBJ1-5, with a tentative D call TRBD1 (5 bases). Looked up from germline, CDR1 is MDHEN and CDR2 is SYDVKM. The CDR3 consists of 13 residues. V was trimmed by 7 bases and J by 6 bases, leaving 13 bases between them. The CDR3 sequence is CASKPGGSQPQHF. The CDR3 DNA reads as TGTGCCAGCAAACCGGGGGGAAGTCAGCCCCAGCATTTT.

The gene calls are TRBV28 and TRBJ1-1; D is unresolved. Germline CDR1 MDHEN, CDR2 SYDVKM. The CDR3 has 15 amino acids. V lost 2 bases, J lost 0 bases, and 10 bases lay in between. CDR3 residues: CASSLMPAMNTEAFF. The DNA of the CDR3 is TGTGCCAGCAGTTTAATGCCCGCGATGAACACTGAAGCTTTCTTT. The full variable domain, its missing parts supplied by reference TRBV28 and TRBJ1-1, is DVKVTQSSRYLVKRTGEKVFLECVQDMDHENMFWYRQDPGLGLRLIYFSYDVKMKEKGDIPEGYSVSREKKERFSLILESASTNQTSMYLCASSLMPAMNTEAFFGQGTRLTVV.

This chain uses TRBV10-2 with TRBJ2-5, with D perhaps matching TRBD1 (6 bases). The CDR3 is made up of 13 amino acids. Looked up from germline, CDR1 is WSHSY and CDR2 is SAAADI. V was cut by 8 bases and J by 4 bases, with 14 bases left in between. Here the CDR3 DNA reads TGCGCCAGCCGACTACAGGGATTAGAGACCCAGTACTTC. This translates into CASRLQGLETQYF.